This T cell receptor beta chain was profiled in a study of CD8+ T cells in alopecia areata. At the level of the study: Female C3H/HeJ mice aged roughly 7-11 weeks received skin from spontaneously alopecic C3H/HeJ graft donors aged about 6-12 months.

The CDR3 has 14 residues. Germline values: CDR1 NSHNY, CDR2 SYGAGN. Sequencing used cDNA as its template, made by extracting RNA and reverse transcribing it. The protocol was immunoSEQ multiplex PCR, while the TCRdb copy is restricted to in-frame clones and leaves out a portion. The table lists around 290,000 clones, no singletons, with 0.9% to 1.5% in the top ten. A panel of CD4, CD8alpha, NKG2D, NKG2ACE and other markers served to sort pooled cutaneous lymph node cells. Worth noting for this clone: Its specificity is unknown. Germline and genes: mouse. The read comes to an end 4 residues before the CDR3 does, leaving the germline J gene to fill in the end. At the DNA level, this CDR3 is encoded by other sequences in the same sample as well.

Findings and limits, study-wide: Besides other cells, scalp samples also yield sequences of resident alphabeta T cells from normal skin. Possibly because of HLA-related factors, TCR sharing was less clear across patients than in mice. Researchers report lesional scalp, most notably alopecia totalis/universalis, outstripped normal scalp in clonality.

This chain joins TRBV13-1 and TRBJ2-4; 9 bases are a match to TRBD1. Sequenced material: CD4+ T cells sorted from a lymph node. This receptor was taken from a C3H/HeJ mouse with alopecia areata. The MHC haplotype of the strain is H2-k. This chain's CDR3 is CASSDDRGRNTLYF. The part of the CDR3 DNA that was read is TGTGCCAGCAGTGATGACAGGGGGCGGAAC.